Sequencing of this TCR beta chain was carried out in a study of graft-versus-host responses after intestinal transplantation. The overall study: The recipients all started with anti-thymocyte globulin induction and then took tacrolimus and steroids for roughly three years.

About this clone: Its specificity is not known. In the same sample, other DNA sequences code for this CDR3.

The study, taken as a whole, reports: The presence of high graft-versus-host to host-versus-graft clonal ratios in allografts characterized patients with graft-donor T cell macrochimerism. Some GvH clones were seen earlier in gut or blood, suggesting intestinal origin. Early after transplant, HvG declines were associated with peak levels of circulating GvH clones.

Per the germline V gene, CDR1 is LNHDA and CDR2 is SQIVND (reference sequence). This CDR3 has 13 amino acids. V shed 0 bases and J shed 5 bases, with 5 bases lying between them. Repertoires were generated with immunoSEQ multiplex PCR, while TCRdb's copy carries only in-frame clones and drops some. Of about 130,000 clones in the sample, more than 90% are singletons; the top ten hold over 0.15%. The V and J genes are TRBV19 and TRBJ1-5; D ambiguous. Sequenced here: unstimulated CD4+ T cells sorted from spleen or lymph node cells, sampled before intestinal transplant. The TCR comes from a human donor who received an intestinal transplant. DNA for the CDR3: TGTGCCAGTAGTATAGACAGAGATCAGCCCCAGCATTTT. Its translation is CASSIDRDQPQHF.